This T cell receptor (beta chain) was sequenced in a study of T-cell memory formation after mild COVID-19. Study outcomes and limitations: Clones contracting over day 15 to 85 were CD4/CD8 balanced, with later expanders leaning CD4+.

Researchers used 5'RACE with constant-segment primers to make TCR alpha and TCR beta cDNA libraries that carry sample barcodes and UMIs. MiXCR was run by TCRdb on the 5' RACE reads, yielding one entry per CDR3 protein. The table lists around 47,000 distinct CDR3 sequences, approximately 9.7% of them singletons, with about 12% in the top ten. About this clonotype: Its cognate antigen is unknown.

The sequence came from an adult woman who had mild COVID-19 (a few samples of this study predate the infection). Cell type and time point are not known. The sample was PBMCs or a T cell subset sorted from them (not recorded which).

The CDR3 coding sequence is TGTGCCAGCAGCCTGGGACCCGACTATGGCTACACCTTC. Translated, it gives CASSLGPDYGYTF. The chain recombines TRBV2 with TRBJ1-2; tentatively, D is TRBD1 (5 bases). Germline V CDR1 and CDR2: SNHLY, FYNNEI. Trimming took 6 bases from V and 3 from J, leaving 11 bases between them. The CDR3 consists of 13 residues.